This TCR beta chain was recovered during a study of T cell responses to AZD1222 COVID-19 vaccine. Study findings and constraints: Nearly half of spike-specific TCRs reportedly target unmutated variant regions. At study baseline, merely a handful of AZD1222 recipients were seropositive. With dominance at 160-218 and 743-854, vaccine-associated CD4 TCRs spanned spike.

The table came from immunoSEQ multiplex PCR; TCRdb's copy has only in-frame clones and leaves some out. In the table there are around 140,000 clones, 80% to 90% of which are singletons. V was pared by 3 bases and J by 3 bases, with 17 bases between. The germline V gene encodes CDR1 SQVTM and CDR2 ANQGSEA. The CDR3 is 15 residues long. With regard to this clone: The antigen remains unidentified.

The source of this sequence is an adult in good health. This specimen consisted of peripheral blood, obtained on day 0 of AZD1222 vaccination. This chain connects TRBV29-1 to TRBJ1-2; D remains ambiguous. The CDR3 sequence: CSVEKRLVLDYGYTF. As DNA, the CDR3 is TGCAGCGTTGAGAAGAGACTGGTTTTGGACTATGGCTACACCTTC.